The 12 T cell receptor beta chains below all came from one sample that was sequenced in a study of cytomegalovirus exposure and HLA in healthy donors. With 60 Vbeta and 13 Jbeta primers, the PCR was carried out. Here immunoSEQ multiplex PCR was the method, and the copy in TCRdb shows in-frame clones only, minus some. The table records tens of thousands of clones, approximately 79% of them present only once. The sample consisted of PBMCs. The source of these receptors is a female donor in good health and CMV-seronegative.

V is TRBV5-1 and J is TRBJ2-1; 7 nucleotides align to TRBD2. This CDR3 has 14 amino acids. With V trimmed by 4 bases and J by 0 bases, 1 base remained unmatched. CDR1 and CDR2 (germline): SGHRS, YFSETQ. The CDR3 loop is CASSTGGSYNEQFF. DNA of the CDR3: TGCGCCAGCAGCACGGGGGGCTCCTACAATGAGCAGTTCTTC.

This clone was recorded a few times. V is TRBV28 and J is TRBJ2-3, with D perhaps matching TRBD2 (6 bases). Trimming cost V 8 bases and J 0 bases, with 12 bases left between them. There are 14 residues in the CDR3. Germline CDR1 is MDHEN and CDR2 is SYDVKM. The CDR3 reads CASGRGTSTDTQYF. The CDR3 bases are TGTGCCAGCGGCCGTGGGACTAGCACAGATACGCAGTATTTT.

The CDR3 here is CASSALDRGSYEQYF. Written as DNA, the CDR3 is TGTGCCAGCAGTGCCCTAGACAGGGGTTCCTACGAGCAGTACTTC. V usage is TRBV6-1 and J usage is TRBJ2-7; 8 nucleotides line up with TRBD1. This CDR3 region has 15 residues. Germline trimming cut 4 bases from V and 1 base from J; bases unmatched to any gene: 6. The germline gives CDR1 MNHNS, CDR2 SASEGT.

This clone was seen only once. The V call is TRBV9, the J call TRBJ2-5, with 11 positions matching TRBD1. Germline CDR1 SGDLS, CDR2 YYNGEE. The CDR3 extends over 15 amino acids. V lost 0 bases, J lost 2 bases, and 0 bases stayed unmatched. Here the CDR3 DNA reads TGTGCCAGCAGCGTAGGGGACAGGGGGCAAGAGACCCAGTACTTC. Translation: CASSVGDRGQETQYF.

This clone was detected only once. CDR3 nucleotides: TGCAGCGTTGAGGAAGGGGGGGGCGAGCAGTACTTC. As protein: CSVEEGGGEQYF. This chain joins TRBV29-1 and TRBJ2-7; tentatively, D is TRBD2 (7 bases). Trimming pared 3 bases from V and 6 bases from J, leaving 12 bases between. The CDR3 is made up of 12 amino acids. Germline V gene data show CDR1 as SQVTM and CDR2 as ANQGSEA.

The V and J genes are TRBV5-1 and TRBJ1-6; a possible D gene is TRBD1 (6 bases). Germline V lookup: CDR1 SGHRS, CDR2 YFSETQ. V lost 0 bases, J lost 5 bases, and 12 bases lay in between. The CDR3 length is 16 residues. Written as DNA, the CDR3 is TGCGCCAGCAGCTTGGGTTCAGGGGCGGATAATTCACCCCTCCACTTT. Translation: CASSLGSGADNSPLHF.

This chain connects TRBV6-1 to TRBJ1-1; the D gene is possibly TRBD1 (6 bases). Germline V gene data show CDR1 as MNHNS and CDR2 as SASEGT. V lost 6 bases, J lost 2 bases, and 13 bases lay in between. This CDR3 region has 14 residues. The CDR3 DNA sequence: TGTGCCAGCAGACAAGGGACAAGTAACACTGAAGCTTTCTTT. Its translation: CASRQGTSNTEAFF.

The chain combines TRBV19 with TRBJ1-3; 10 nucleotides agree with TRBD1. The CDR3 runs 16 residues. V was pared by 6 bases and J by 9 bases, with 14 bases of the junction left unmatched. Germline assignment: CDR1 LNHDA and CDR2 SQIVND (reference sequence). The CDR3 DNA reads TGTGCCAGTAGCCCTGGACAGGGGGGGCGAAGAGGCACCATATATTTT. Encoded protein: CASSPGQGGRRGTIYF.

V gene TRBV2 combines with J gene TRBJ1-1; 7 bases agree with TRBD1. Germline-derived CDR1 and CDR2 are SNHLY and FYNNEI. This CDR3 is 14 amino acids long. J lost 7 bases, V lost 8 bases, and 13 bases had no gene match. CDR3 bases: TGTGCCAGCCTAGGGCTAGAGGGGGCGGGTGAAGCTTTCTTT. It specifies CASLGLEGAGEAFF.

This chain joins TRBV25-1 and TRBJ2-7; 7 bases map to TRBD2. Losses at the gene ends were 1 base for V and 2 bases for J; bases not matched to a gene: 5. Germline V CDR1 and CDR2: MGHDK, SYGVNS. The CDR3 sequence is 15 residues long. The CDR3 here is CASSEFGAGAYEQYF. CDR3 nucleotides: TGTGCCAGCAGTGAATTCGGGGCGGGGGCCTACGAGCAGTACTTC.

The chain has TRBV10-1 and TRBJ2-7, with TRBD2 identical over 9 bases. V was clipped by 1 base and J by 2 bases; unmatched bases: 3. CDR3 length equals 15 residues. The germline CDR1 and CDR2 sequences are WNHNN and SYGVQD (reference sequence). The CDR3 is CASSEFASGAYEQYF. The CDR3 DNA reads as TGCGCCAGCAGTGAGTTTGCTAGCGGGGCCTACGAGCAGTACTTC.

This chain links TRBV4-3 with TRBJ2-3; 9 bases fit TRBD2. Germline assignment: CDR1 LGHNA and CDR2 YSLEER. This CDR3 is 15 amino acids long. The ends lost 3 bases at V and 3 bases at J; junction bases unmatched: 4. CDR3 sequence (DNA): TGCGCCAGCAGCCAGGGGCTAGCGGGGACAGATACGCAGTATTTT. It is translated as CASSQGLAGTDTQYF.